This T cell receptor (beta chain) appears in the sequencing data of a study of radiation and T cells in renal cell carcinoma. Notes on this clone: What it recognizes is unknown.

The study's findings and limits: Baseline intratumoral clonotype presence is unknown without pretreatment biopsies. Top tumor clonotypes rose in blood 2 weeks post-radiation, then contracted. Dominant CDR3 motifs occupied more repertoire in irradiated than control tumors.

Some clones are missing from TCRdb's copy, which holds only in-frame ones; the method was immunoSEQ multiplex PCR. The sample contains under 25,000 clones, just over 60% of which appear only once. Germline CDR1 reads MDHEN; CDR2 reads SYDVKM. The J segment lost 7 bases and the V segment lost 3 bases, leaving 10 bases of the junction unmatched. The CDR3 covers 16 residues. The sample's treatment: 15 Gy SBRT to primary tumor, nephrectomy 4 weeks later. Nephrectomy followed 15 Gy stereotactic body radiation by 4 weeks. This chain links TRBV28 with TRBJ2-2, with 8 bases lining up with TRBD2. This clonotype originated in an older woman with renal cell carcinoma. The specimen was tumor tissue, collected from a patient whose treatment included radiotherapy and nephrectomy. For the CDR3, the DNA is TGTGCCAGCAGTTTCTTGGCGGGGGGCCGATTCGGGGAGCTGTTTTTT. Its protein is CASSFLAGGRFGELFF.